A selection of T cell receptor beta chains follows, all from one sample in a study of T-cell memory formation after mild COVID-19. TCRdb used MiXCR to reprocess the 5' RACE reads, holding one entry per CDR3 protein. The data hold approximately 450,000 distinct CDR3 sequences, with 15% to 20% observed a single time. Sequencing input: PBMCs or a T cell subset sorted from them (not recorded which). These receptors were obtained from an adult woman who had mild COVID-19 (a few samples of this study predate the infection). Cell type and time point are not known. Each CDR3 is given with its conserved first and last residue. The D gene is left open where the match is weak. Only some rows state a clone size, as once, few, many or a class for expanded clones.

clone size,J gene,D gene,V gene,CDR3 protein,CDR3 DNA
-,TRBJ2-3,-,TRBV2,CASSASLGWDTQYF,TGTGCCAGCAGTGCTTCCTTGGGGTGGGATACGCAGTATTTT
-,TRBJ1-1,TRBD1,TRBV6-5,CASSYSNRGPRNTEAFF,TGTGCCAGCAGTTACTCGAACAGGGGGCCGAGGAACACTGAAGCTTTCTTT
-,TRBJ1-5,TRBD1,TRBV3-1,CASSQGQGKAQPQHF,TGTGCCAGCAGCCAAGGACAGGGAAAGGCTCAGCCCCAGCATTTT
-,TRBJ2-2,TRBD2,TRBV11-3,CASSRGSDTGELFF,TGTGCCAGCAGCCGCGGGAGTGACACCGGGGAGCTGTTTTTT
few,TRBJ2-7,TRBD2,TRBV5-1,CASSLAGTSGGKYEQYF,TGCGCCAGCAGCTTAGCCGGGACTAGCGGGGGCAAATACGAGCAGTACTTC
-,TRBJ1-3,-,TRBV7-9,CASSPGPNSGNTIYF,TGTGCCAGCAGCCCGGGACCGAACTCTGGAAACACCATATATTTT
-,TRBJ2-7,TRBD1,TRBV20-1,CSATETAGGNYEQYF,TGCAGTGCTACGGAAACGGCAGGGGGAAACTACGAGCAGTACTTC
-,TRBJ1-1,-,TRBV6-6,CASRRLQGTTEAFF,TGTGCCAGCAGGCGACTGCAGGGGACGACTGAAGCTTTCTTT
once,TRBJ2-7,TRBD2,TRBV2,CASSGTSGGIHEQYF,TGTGCCAGCAGCGGGACTAGCGGGGGGATCCACGAGCAGTACTTC
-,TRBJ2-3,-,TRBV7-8,CASSLDRAADTQYF,TGTGCCAGCAGCTTAGATCGAGCGGCAGATACGCAGTATTTT
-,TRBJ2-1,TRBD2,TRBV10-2,CASSSGRSDNEQFF,TGCGCCAGCAGTAGCGGGAGGTCGGACAATGAGCAGTTCTTC
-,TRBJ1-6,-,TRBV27,CASSSGGAGNSPLHF,TGTGCCAGCAGTTCTGGTGGGGCGGGTAATTCACCCCTCCACTTT
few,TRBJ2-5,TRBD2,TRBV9,CASSEGTSGKETQYF,TGTGCCAGCAGCGAAGGGACTAGCGGGAAAGAGACCCAGTACTTC
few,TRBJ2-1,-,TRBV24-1,CATSDLGVVEQFF,TGTGCCACCAGTGATTTGGGAGTAGTTGAGCAGTTCTTC
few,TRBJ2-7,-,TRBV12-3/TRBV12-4,CASSPTRLPYEQYF,TGTGCCAGCAGCCCGACTAGATTACCCTACGAGCAGTACTTC
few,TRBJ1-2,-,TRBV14,CASSPFEGIGYTF,TGTGCCAGCAGCCCGTTCGAGGGAATTGGCTACACCTTC
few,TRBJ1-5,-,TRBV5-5,CASSLTGSQSIAQHF,TGTGCCAGCAGCTTGACAGGGAGTCAATCAATAGCCCAGCATTTT
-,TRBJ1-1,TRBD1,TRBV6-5,CASSYSKGGTDEAFF,TGTGCCAGCAGTTACTCGAAAGGAGGGACAGATGAAGCTTTCTTT
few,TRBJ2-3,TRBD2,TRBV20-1,CSARAGLAGTDTQYF,TGCAGTGCTAGGGCGGGACTAGCGGGCACAGATACGCAGTATTTT
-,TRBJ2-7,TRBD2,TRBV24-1,CATGPSGRSSNEQYF,TGTGCCACCGGGCCTAGCGGGAGGTCGTCCAACGAGCAGTACTTC
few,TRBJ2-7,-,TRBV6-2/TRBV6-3,CASSRPVGFYEQYF,TGTGCCAGCAGTCGACCTGTGGGCTTCTACGAGCAGTACTTC
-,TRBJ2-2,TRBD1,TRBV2,CARGTGDTGELFF,TGTGCCAGGGGGACAGGGGACACCGGGGAGCTGTTTTTT
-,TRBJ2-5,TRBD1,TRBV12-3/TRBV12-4,CASSLVGGQGVPIKENQYF,TGTGCCAGCAGTTTAGTGGGGGGACAGGGGGTGCCCATAAAAGAGAACCAGTACTTC
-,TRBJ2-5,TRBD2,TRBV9,CASSVGAHGRGTQYF,TGTGCCAGCAGCGTAGGCGCACACGGGAGGGGGACCCAGTACTTC
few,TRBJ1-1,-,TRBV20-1,CSARDQDSRLNTEAFF,TGCAGTGCTAGAGATCAGGACAGCCGACTAAACACTGAAGCTTTCTTT
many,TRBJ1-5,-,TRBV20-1,CSAREGGFLRNQPQHF,TGCAGTGCTAGAGAGGGGGGGTTTTTGCGCAATCAGCCCCAGCATTTT
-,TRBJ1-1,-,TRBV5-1,CASSLPGRSVEAFF,TGCGCCAGCAGCTTGCCTGGACGGTCAGTTGAAGCTTTCTTT
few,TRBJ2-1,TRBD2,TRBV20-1,CSARISGRARGEQFF,TGCAGTGCTAGGATTAGCGGGAGGGCCCGAGGGGAGCAGTTCTTC